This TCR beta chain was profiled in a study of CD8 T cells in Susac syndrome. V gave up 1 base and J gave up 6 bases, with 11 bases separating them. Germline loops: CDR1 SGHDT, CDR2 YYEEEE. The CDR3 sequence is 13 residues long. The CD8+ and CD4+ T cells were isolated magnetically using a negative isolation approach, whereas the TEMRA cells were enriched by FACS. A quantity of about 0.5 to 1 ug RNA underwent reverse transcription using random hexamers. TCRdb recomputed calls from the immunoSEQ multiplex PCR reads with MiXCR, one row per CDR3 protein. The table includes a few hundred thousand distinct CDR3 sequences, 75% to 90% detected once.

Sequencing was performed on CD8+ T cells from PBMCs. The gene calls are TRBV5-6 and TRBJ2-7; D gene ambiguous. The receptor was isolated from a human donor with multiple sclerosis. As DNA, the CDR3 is TGTGCCAGCAGCTTGTACGAGGATGGCGAGCAGTACTTC. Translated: CASSLYEDGEQYF.